This passage covers 28 T cell receptor beta chains from one sample sequenced in a study of OX40 agonist ivuxolimab in advanced cancers. Data came from immunoSEQ multiplex PCR; TCRdb stores just in-frame clones and leaves some out. Among 70,000 to 95,000 clones, roughly 84% were seen once, and the ten largest hold 6.2%. The sample was CD4+ or CD8+ T cells sorted from blood, taken in a trial of the OX40 agonist ivuxolimab. These TCRs come from an adult with an advanced solid tumor such as melanoma, head and neck, liver or kidney cancer.

Details on this clone: The identical CDR3 is also encoded by other nucleotide sequences in the sample. The V call is TRBV6-1, the J call TRBJ1-2; 7 bases are a match to TRBD1. This CDR3 is built from 14 residues. Per the germline V gene, CDR1 is MNHNS and CDR2 is SASEGT. The V segment lost 1 base and the J segment 6 bases; nucleotides outside the gene matches: 5. The CDR3: CASSEVVGGNGYTF. In nucleotides, the CDR3 is TGTGCCAGCAGTGAAGTCGTAGGGGGCAATGGCTACACCTTC.

This clone appeared once. V is TRBV2 and J is TRBJ1-6; 9 positions agree with TRBD1. Germline CDR1 reads SNHLY; CDR2 reads FYNNEI. The CDR3 contains 13 residues. V shed 11 bases and J 9 bases; nucleotides not matched to a gene: 8. CDR3 DNA: TGTGCCGGCTCCTTGACAGGGGGTTCACCCCTCCACTTT. Protein product: CAGSLTGGSPLHF.

This clone was picked up one time. J is TRBJ2-1 and V is TRBV5-8, with 14 positions matching TRBD2. This CDR3 is 18 amino acids long. Germline V gene data show CDR1 as SGHTS and CDR2 as YDEGEE. After removal of 6 bases from V and 0 bases from J, the junction contained 8 bases not matched to a gene. The CDR3 here is CASNPGLAGVPSYNEQFF. CDR3 in DNA: TGTGCCAGCAACCCGGGACTAGCGGGAGTTCCCTCCTACAATGAGCAGTTCTTC.

This chain uses TRBV4-2 with TRBJ2-7, with TRBD2 identical over 9 bases. Germline V gene data show CDR1 as LGHNA and CDR2 as YNFKEQ. The trim removed 3 bases at V and 6 bases at J, leaving 9 bases unmatched. The CDR3 length is 15 residues. The CDR3 DNA is TGTGCCAGCAGCCAGGGCCCCGGGACTAGCTTCGAGCAGTACTTC. This translates into CASSQGPGTSFEQYF.

The rearrangement uses TRBV9 and TRBJ1-6, with 8 bases matching TRBD1. V lost 3 bases and J lost 8; bases outside the gene matches: 7. This CDR3 has 15 residues. Germline V lookup: CDR1 SGDLS, CDR2 YYNGEE. This chain's CDR3 is CASSARGHGDSPLHF. The DNA for the CDR3 is TGTGCCAGCAGCGCCAGGGGGCATGGGGATTCACCCCTCCACTTT.

This chain joins TRBV1 and TRBJ2-2; TRBD2, the table's D call, was not compared with the DNA. TRBV1 is assigned pseudogene status. This CDR3 has 18 residues. CDR3 sequence reads: CTYLAGSGSRVGTGELFF. Here the CDR3 DNA reads TGCACCTACCTCGCCGGTAGCGGGAGTCGAGTGGGGACCGGGGAGCTGTTTTTT.

This sequence joins TRBV30 and TRBJ1-1; no firm D call. The length of the CDR3 is 12 residues. Looked up from germline, CDR1 is GTSNPN and CDR2 is SVGIG (reference sequence). Trimming shortened V by 4 bases and J by 3 bases, and 9 bases separated the two germline ends. Here the CDR3 reads CAWTQRDTEAFF. CDR3 coding DNA: TGTGCCTGGACACAGAGGGACACTGAAGCTTTCTTT.

This chain joins TRBV6-1 and TRBJ2-1, with D possibly matching TRBD1 (6 bases). Germline assignment: CDR1 MNHNS and CDR2 SASEGT. This CDR3 contains 15 residues. Trimming shortened V by 1 base and J by 2 bases, and 9 bases separated the two germline ends. CDR3 amino acids: CASSEDRAPYNEQFF. As DNA, the CDR3 is TGTGCCAGCAGTGAAGACAGGGCTCCCTACAATGAGCAGTTCTTC.

The chain has TRBV5-6 and TRBJ2-5, with D hard to call. V was clipped by 4 bases and J by 1 base, with 8 bases between them. Per germline, CDR1 SGHDT and CDR2 YYEEEE. The CDR3 is 13 amino acids. CDR3 sequence (DNA): TGTGCCAGCAGCGTGTCCCTCCAAGAGACCCAGTACTTC. The encoded protein is CASSVSLQETQYF.

V is TRBV5-5 and J is TRBJ1-5; tentative D call: TRBD1 (5 bases). V lost 4 bases to trimming and J lost 5 bases, with 16 bases between them. Germline assignment: CDR1 SGHKS and CDR2 YYEKEE (reference sequence). This CDR3 is built from 15 residues. CDR3 in amino acids: CASSRRTGGDQPQHF. The CDR3 DNA reads TGTGCCAGCAGCCGCAGAACCGGGGGGGATCAGCCCCAGCATTTT.

The rearrangement joins TRBV29-1 to TRBJ2-2; D gene unclear. There are 14 residues in the CDR3. V dropped 3 bases and J dropped 0 bases, with 8 bases sitting between them. The germline V gene has CDR1 SQVTM and CDR2 ANQGSEA. In nucleotides, the CDR3 is TGCAGCGTTGAGGTACAGCCGAACACCGGGGAGCTGTTTTTT. Its translation: CSVEVQPNTGELFF.

V usage is TRBV29-1 and J usage is TRBJ1-1; D unclear. This CDR3 comprises 12 residues. Germline V lookup: CDR1 SQVTM, CDR2 ANQGSEA. Trimming removed 4 bases from V and 3 bases from J, with 9 bases in between. The CDR3 DNA follows: TGCAGCGTTGTCCCGGACCACACTGAAGCTTTCTTT. This codes for CSVVPDHTEAFF.

This chain connects TRBV19 to TRBJ2-7; TRBD1 is a possible D gene (6 bases). V shed 5 bases and J shed 0 bases, with 20 bases lying between them. The CDR3 is made up of 17 amino acids. Germline CDR1 reads LNHDA; CDR2 reads SQIVND (reference sequence). The CDR3 spells CASSSLSGTSSSYEQYF. DNA for the CDR3: TGTGCCAGTAGTTCGTTGTCCGGGACATCGAGCTCCTACGAGCAGTACTTC.

The chain has TRBV6-1 and TRBJ2-2, with D tentatively TRBD1 (5 bases). CDR1 is MNHNS, CDR2 SASEGT, per germline. V was shortened by 2 bases and J by 4 bases, with 11 bases between the two germline ends. The length of the CDR3 is 15 residues. CDR3 loop: CASSELGVFTGELFF. CDR3 in DNA: TGTGCCAGCAGTGAATTAGGGGTATTCACCGGGGAGCTGTTTTTT.

The rearrangement joins TRBV6-5 to TRBJ1-2; 9 positions match TRBD1. The CDR3 consists of 12 residues. CDR1 is MNHEY, CDR2 SVGAGI, per germline. The CDR3: CATGGGNYGYTF. The CDR3 nucleotides read TGTGCGACAGGGGGAGGAAACTATGGCTACACCTTC.

The CDR3 loop is CASSLLAGDSSYNEQFF. The CDR3 DNA sequence: TGTGCCAGCTCATTGCTAGCGGGGGATAGCTCCTACAATGAGCAGTTCTTC. V is TRBV18 and J is TRBJ2-1, with 10 bases matching TRBD2. Germline V gene sequence: CDR1 KGHSH, CDR2 LQKENI. This CDR3 spans 17 amino acids. With 5 bases clipped from V and 0 bases from J, the junction kept 7 bases outside the gene matches.

The V gene is TRBV18, the J gene TRBJ1-1; D unresolved. In germline, CDR1 is KGHSH, CDR2 LQKENI. Trimming shortened V by 0 bases and J by 1 base, and 9 bases separated the two germline ends. The CDR3 totals 15 residues. This CDR3 is CASSPPSAQNTEAFF. CDR3 sequence (DNA): TGTGCCAGCTCACCACCATCGGCGCAGAACACTGAAGCTTTCTTT.

V and J are TRBV5-4 and TRBJ2-7; perhaps TRBD1 as D (6 bases). V lost 0 bases to trimming and J lost 5 bases, with 12 bases between them. The CDR3 contains 14 residues. From germline, CDR1 is SGHNT and CDR2 YYREEE (reference sequence). CDR3 sequence reads: CASSLEGYRDEQYF. CDR3 sequence (DNA): TGTGCCAGCAGCTTGGAAGGGTACAGGGACGAGCAGTACTTC.

The chain has TRBV5-1 and TRBJ1-2, with 7 bases aligning to TRBD1. The CDR3 has 15 residues. The V segment lost 4 bases and the J segment 2 bases; nucleotides outside the gene matches: 8. The V gene's germline CDR1 is SGHRS and CDR2 YFSETQ. CDR3 nucleotide sequence: TGCGCCAGCAGCGGGGGGACAGTTCCCAACTATGGCTACACCTTC. As protein: CASSGGTVPNYGYTF.

The CDR3 here is CASSLAWDRVRETQYF. The CDR3 nucleotides read TGTGCCAGCAGCTTAGCGTGGGACAGGGTGAGGGAGACCCAGTACTTC. This chain joins TRBV7-2 and TRBJ2-5; the match to TRBD1 covers 9 bases. After removal of 0 bases from V and 5 bases from J, the junction contained 7 bases not matched to a gene. Looked up from germline, CDR1 is SGHTA and CDR2 is FQGNSA. The CDR3 loop spans 16 amino acids.

The genes are TRBV27 and TRBJ2-7; 9 nucleotides align to TRBD1. The germline V gene encodes CDR1 MNHEY and CDR2 SMNVEV (reference sequence). The V gene end was trimmed by 5 bases and the J gene end by 2 bases; junction bases not matched to a gene: 4. CDR3 size: 14 residues. The CDR3 reads CASSHGQGPYEQYF. CDR3 nucleotides: TGTGCCAGCAGTCACGGACAGGGGCCCTACGAGCAGTACTTC.

The CDR3 nucleotides are TGTGCCAGCAGCCCGACAGTTAATAGCCCTGAAGCTTTCTTT. It yields the protein CASSPTVNSPEAFF. V and J are TRBV7-3 and TRBJ1-1, with D maybe TRBD1 (5 bases). This CDR3 is 14 amino acids long. With 5 bases removed from V and 6 bases from J, the gap between germline ends came to 16 bases. Germline CDR1 and CDR2: SGHTA and FQGTGA. Drawing the rest from reference TRBV7-3 and TRBJ1-1, the complete variable domain is GAGVSQTPSNKVTEKGKYVELRCDPISGHTALYWYRQSLGQGPEFLIYFQGTGAADDSGLPNDRFFAVRPEGSVSTLKIQRTERGDSAVYLCASSPTVNSPEAFFGQGTRLTVV.

V and J are TRBV5-4 and TRBJ2-2; a possible D gene is TRBD1 (6 bases). Trimming removed 0 bases from V and 4 bases from J, with 10 bases in between. Germline CDR1 is SGHNT and CDR2 is YYREEE (reference sequence). The CDR3 has 15 residues. CDR3 coding DNA: TGTGCCAGCAGCTTGGTGACAGGTCGCACCGGGGAGCTGTTTTTT. Protein product: CASSLVTGRTGELFF.

The gene calls are TRBV7-9 and TRBJ2-5, with 10 positions matching TRBD1. The CDR3 sequence is 16 residues long. CDR1 is SEHNR, CDR2 FQNEAQ, per germline (reference sequence). Unmatched junction bases numbered 11, after V lost 6 bases and J lost 4 bases. The CDR3 DNA reads TGTGCCAGCAGTCGGAACGACAGGGGGCGCGGAGAGACCCAGTACTTC. It specifies CASSRNDRGRGETQYF.

The chain employs TRBV7-9 and TRBJ2-2; 10 bases match TRBD2. CDR3 length: 15 residues. Germline-derived CDR1 and CDR2 are SEHNR and FQNEAQ (reference sequence). With 6 bases clipped from V and 3 bases from J, the junction kept 4 bases outside the gene matches. The DNA for the CDR3 is TGTGCCAGCAGAACACTAGCGGGATACACCGGGGAGCTGTTTTTT. Translation gives CASRTLAGYTGELFF.

The chain uses TRBV15 and TRBJ1-6; D call uncertain. This CDR3 is 14 amino acids long. CDR1 and CDR2 (germline): LNHNV, YYDKDF (reference sequence). V was trimmed by 3 bases and J by 9 bases, leaving 12 bases between them. The CDR3 DNA reads TGTGCCACCAGCAGCGTCCGGGCCAGTTCACCCCTCCACTTT. This translates into CATSSVRASSPLHF.

This clone appeared a few times. The chain carries TRBV5-6 and TRBJ1-1; D gene unclear. Looked up from germline, CDR1 is SGHDT and CDR2 is YYEEEE. The CDR3 spans 13 residues. Trimming took off 4 bases at V and 6 bases at J, with 13 bases between the two ends. The CDR3 loop is CASSPYLLAEAFF. CDR3 bases: TGTGCCAGCAGCCCATATCTATTAGCTGAAGCTTTCTTT.

The rearrangement joins TRBV7-6 to TRBJ2-3; 15 positions agree with TRBD2. After removal of 8 bases from V and 2 bases from J, the junction contained 2 bases not matched to a gene. The germline V gene has CDR1 SGHVS and CDR2 FNYEAQ. The CDR3 contains 15 residues. The CDR3 region is CASGLAGGITDTQYF. CDR3 sequence (DNA): TGTGCCAGCGGACTAGCGGGAGGGATCACAGATACGCAGTATTTT.